The 17 T cell receptor beta chains below come from one sample, sequenced in a study of PD-L1 blockade in urothelial cancer. Using immunoSEQ multiplex PCR, the repertoire was profiled, and TCRdb retains in-frame clones only, with some absent. The table shows about 72,000 clones, with about nine tenths occurring only once. This sample's time point: pretreatment peripheral blood. The starting material was PBMCs, obtained around atezolizumab (anti-PD-L1) treatment. The receptors shown here come from a man aged 65 to 85 with urothelial cancer.

The chain couples TRBV6-1 to TRBJ2-3; 8 bases line up with TRBD1. J gave up 2 bases and V 6 bases, and 7 bases lay outside the gene matches. The CDR3 has 15 amino acids. CDR1 and CDR2 from the germline V gene are MNHNS and SASEGT. CDR3 region: CASSRTGSHTDTQYF. The CDR3 nucleotides are TGTGCCAGCAGCCGGACAGGGAGCCACACAGATACGCAGTATTTT.

CDR3 in DNA: TGTGCCAGCAGCTTGGGAGGGTCCTACAATGAGCAGTTCTTC. Protein product: CASSLGGSYNEQFF. The chain carries TRBV5-4 and TRBJ2-1, with D possibly being TRBD2 (5 bases). Trimming took 0 bases from V and 1 from J, leaving 5 bases between them. CDR3 length equals 14 residues. Germline V CDR1 and CDR2: SGHNT, YYREEE (reference sequence).

The rearrangement joins TRBV28 to TRBJ2-7; tentatively, D is TRBD1 (6 bases). The CDR3 has 15 amino acids. V shed 5 bases and J shed 3 bases, with 17 bases lying between them. The germline V gene encodes CDR1 MDHEN and CDR2 SYDVKM. As DNA, the CDR3 is TGTGCCAGCAGTATAGGGGGATCCCCCGTCTACGAGCAGTACTTC. It encodes CASSIGGSPVYEQYF.

In its sample, this clone was seen once. The chain recombines TRBV5-1 with TRBJ2-5; a possible D gene is TRBD1 (6 bases). There are 15 residues in the CDR3. CDR1 is SGHRS and CDR2 is YFSETQ in the germline V gene. The V gene lost 3 bases and the J gene lost 5 bases, with 17 bases spanning the gap. The CDR3 sequence is CASSSSVGATETQYF. The CDR3 DNA reads TGCGCCAGCAGCTCCTCGGTGGGGGCAACGGAGACCCAGTACTTC.

This sequence joins TRBV18 and TRBJ2-1; weak D call: TRBD1 (6 bases). V was shortened by 4 bases and J by 10 bases, with 14 bases between the two germline ends. The CDR3 extends over 13 amino acids. The germline gives CDR1 KGHSH, CDR2 LQKENI. CDR3 DNA: TGTGCCAGCTCACAAACAGGGATTGAGGAGCAGTTCTTC. This gives the protein CASSQTGIEEQFF.

The J gene is TRBJ1-2, the V gene TRBV28, with a weak D call TRBD1 (5 bases). The CDR3 sequence is 14 residues long. Germline V gives CDR1 MDHEN, CDR2 SYDVKM. V was clipped by 1 base and J by 3 bases, with 9 bases between them. CDR3 loop: CASSLLPGDYGYTF. The DNA for the CDR3 is TGTGCCAGCAGTTTATTGCCGGGGGACTATGGCTACACCTTC.

This chain uses TRBV5-1 with TRBJ2-1, with 12 bases aligning to TRBD2. Germline trimming cut 0 bases from V and 7 bases from J; bases unmatched to any gene: 8. This CDR3 contains 17 residues. The germline V gene has CDR1 SGHRS and CDR2 YFSETQ. The CDR3 is CASSLALTSGSPNEQFF. The CDR3 DNA is TGCGCCAGCAGCTTGGCTTTGACTAGCGGGAGTCCGAATGAGCAGTTCTTC.

The gene calls are TRBV27 and TRBJ1-1; D remains unclear. CDR3 length equals 14 residues. Germline CDR1 MNHEY, CDR2 SMNVEV (reference sequence). V lost 2 bases to trimming and J lost 4 bases, with 11 bases between them. The CDR3 loop reads CASSLNIAGTEAFF. Here the CDR3 DNA reads TGTGCCAGCAGTTTAAACATAGCGGGCACTGAAGCTTTCTTT.

This clone showed up just once. This chain joins TRBV28 and TRBJ2-3; 8 bases align to TRBD2. Trimming removed 4 bases from V and 2 bases from J; junction bases left unmatched: 8. This CDR3 has 16 amino acids. Per the germline V gene, CDR1 is MDHEN and CDR2 is SYDVKM. The CDR3, as DNA: TGTGCCAGCAGTTCGGGAAGCGGGAGCGTCACAGATACGCAGTATTTT. Translation: CASSSGSGSVTDTQYF.

The chain recombines TRBV10-3 with TRBJ2-7; 9 positions match TRBD1. CDR3 size: 14 residues. Losses at the gene ends were 5 bases for V and 3 bases for J; bases not matched to a gene: 5. Germline V CDR1 and CDR2: ENHRY, SYGVKD. CDR3 nucleotide sequence: TGTGCCATCAGTTTCGGGACAGGGAGCTACGAGCAGTACTTC. This sequence encodes CAISFGTGSYEQYF.

The chain combines TRBV19 with TRBJ2-7; TRBD1 might be the D (5 bases). Germline CDR1 and CDR2: LNHDA and SQIVND (reference sequence). Trimming took 6 bases from V and 3 from J, leaving 18 bases between them. The CDR3 contains 15 residues. The CDR3 bases are TGTGCCAGTAGCCGTCATGCTGGGGCAAACTACGAGCAGTACTTC. Translating gives CASSRHAGANYEQYF.

The chain is built from TRBV4-1 and TRBJ1-5; weak D call: TRBD1 (5 bases). The CDR3 consists of 14 residues. The V end lost 1 base, the J end lost 4 bases, and 8 bases lay between the germline ends. Per the germline V gene, CDR1 is MGHRA and CDR2 is YSYEKL. In nucleotides, the CDR3 is TGCGCCAGCAGCCAAGCACAGGCAAATCAGCCCCAGCATTTT. Its translation is CASSQAQANQPQHF.

V usage is TRBV7-6 and J usage is TRBJ2-7, with a tentative D call TRBD2 (6 bases). The V end was cut by 3 bases, the J end by 3 bases, with 9 bases between. This CDR3 is built from 13 residues. The germline V gene encodes CDR1 SGHVS and CDR2 FNYEAQ. This chain's CDR3 is CASSLPGSYEQYF. The CDR3 bases are TGTGCCAGCAGCTTGCCCGGGAGCTACGAGCAGTACTTC.

The chain recombines TRBV29-1 with TRBJ1-1; TRBD1 might be the D (5 bases). V lost 3 bases and J 4 bases, leaving 9 bases between the germline ends. The length of the CDR3 is 12 residues. CDR1 SQVTM and CDR2 ANQGSEA come from the germline V gene. The CDR3 here is CSVESGPTEAFF. The DNA of the CDR3 is TGCAGCGTTGAGTCAGGGCCCACTGAAGCTTTCTTT.

The chain joins TRBV5-5 to TRBJ2-7; unclear D gene. V lost 6 bases and J lost 5, with 12 bases in between. The CDR3 spans 12 residues. The germline CDR1 and CDR2 sequences are SGHKS and YYEKEE (reference sequence). The CDR3 bases are TGTGCCAGCACTGACATAAGGCACGAGCAGTACTTC. This translates into CASTDIRHEQYF.

The genes are TRBV7-2 and TRBJ2-2; TRBD2 matches 7 bases. Germline-derived CDR1 and CDR2 are SGHTA and FQGNSA. V lost 1 base to trimming and J lost 6 bases; unmatched junction nucleotides: 8. The CDR3 runs 16 residues. The CDR3 sequence: CASSLVGGGASGELFF. The CDR3 bases are TGTGCCAGCAGCTTAGTGGGGGGAGGGGCATCCGGGGAGCTGTTTTTT.

The chain carries TRBV5-1 and TRBJ2-6; a possible D gene is TRBD1 (5 bases). This CDR3 region has 15 residues. CDR1 SGHRS and CDR2 YFSETQ come from the germline V gene. V was shortened by 3 bases and J by 0 bases, with 7 bases between the two germline ends. CDR3 nucleotide sequence: TGCGCCAGCAGCTCAGGGCTCTCTGGGGCCAACGTCCTGACTTTC. Its protein is CASSSGLSGANVLTF.